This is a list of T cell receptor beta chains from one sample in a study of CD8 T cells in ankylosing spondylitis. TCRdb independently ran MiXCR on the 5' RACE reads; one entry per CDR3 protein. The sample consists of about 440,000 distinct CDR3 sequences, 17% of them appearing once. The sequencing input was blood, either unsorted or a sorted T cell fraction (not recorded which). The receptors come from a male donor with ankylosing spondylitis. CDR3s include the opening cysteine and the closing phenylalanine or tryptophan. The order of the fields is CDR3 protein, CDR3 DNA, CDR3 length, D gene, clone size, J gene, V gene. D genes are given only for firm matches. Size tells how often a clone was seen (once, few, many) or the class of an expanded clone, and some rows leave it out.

CASNPFGQSNLYF | TGTGCCAGCAACCCCTTTGGACAGAGTAATTTGTACTTC | 13 | - | few | TRBJ2-7 | TRBV2
CASSLMSNYEQYF | TGTGCCAGCAGTCTCATGAGTAACTACGAGCAGTACTTC | 13 | - | - | TRBJ2-7 | TRBV2
CASTSTSYGYTF | TGTGCCAGCACGAGTACCTCCTATGGCTACACCTTC | 12 | - | few | TRBJ1-2 | TRBV6-2/TRBV6-3
CASSWTSGGGETQYF | TGCGCCAGCAGCTGGACTAGCGGGGGAGGCGAGACCCAGTACTTC | 15 | TRBD2 | few | TRBJ2-5 | TRBV5-1
CASSETRTVDTEAFF | TGTGCCAGCAGTGAAACCCGGACAGTAGACACTGAAGCTTTCTTT | 15 | - | - | TRBJ1-1 | TRBV6-1
CASSQNDRSAYNEQFF | TGTGCCAGCAGTCAGAATGACAGGTCGGCCTACAATGAGCAGTTCTTC | 16 | - | many | TRBJ2-1 | TRBV12-3/TRBV12-4
CASSRGIMRDTEAFF | TGTGCCAGCAGTAGGGGGATCATGCGGGACACTGAAGCTTTCTTT | 15 | - | - | TRBJ1-1 | TRBV12-3/TRBV12-4
CASSLDQATNPRGELFF | TGTGCCAGCAGCTTAGATCAGGCGACTAACCCCCGCGGGGAGCTGTTTTTT | 17 | - | - | TRBJ2-2 | TRBV11-2
CASSPDGLSSYNSPLHF | TGTGCCAGCAGCCCAGACGGACTGAGCTCCTATAATTCACCCCTCCACTTT | 17 | - | - | TRBJ1-6 | TRBV7-9
CATTGSSYEQYF | TGTGCCACTACAGGGAGCTCCTACGAGCAGTACTTC | 12 | - | few | TRBJ2-7 | TRBV28
CASSPVAGGVWDTQYF | TGTGCCAGCAGCCCGGTAGCGGGAGGTGTGTGGGATACGCAGTATTTT | 16 | TRBD2 | - | TRBJ2-3 | TRBV11-2
CASSGTSGRYNEQFF | TGCGCCAGCAGCGGGACTAGCGGGAGGTACAATGAGCAGTTCTTC | 15 | TRBD2 | many | TRBJ2-1 | TRBV5-1
CSANQKKGQNTEAFF | TGCAGTGCCAACCAAAAGAAGGGACAGAACACTGAAGCTTTCTTT | 15 | - | many | TRBJ1-1 | TRBV20-1
CASRRDSVGDTQYF | TGTGCCAGCAGGCGCGACTCTGTCGGAGATACGCAGTATTTT | 14 | - | few | TRBJ2-3 | TRBV7-2
CASSLRQGMTEAFF | TGTGCCAGCAGTTTAAGGCAGGGAATGACTGAAGCTTTCTTT | 14 | - | few | TRBJ1-1 | TRBV12-3/TRBV12-4
CSATTPGGFHGYTF | TGCAGTGCTACTACCCCAGGGGGATTTCATGGCTACACCTTC | 14 | TRBD1 | many | TRBJ1-2 | TRBV20-1
CASSPHPVGNTGELFF | TGTGCCAGCTCACCCCACCCTGTGGGGAACACCGGGGAGCTGTTTTTT | 16 | - | - | TRBJ2-2 | TRBV18
CASSLKAGPYGYTF | TGTGCCAGCAGCTTAAAGGCAGGGCCATATGGCTACACCTTC | 14 | - | - | TRBJ1-2 | TRBV7-9
CASSRAQGAFNQPQHF | TGTGCCAGCAGTCGAGCACAAGGGGCCTTCAATCAGCCCCAGCATTTT | 16 | - | few | TRBJ1-5 | TRBV28
CSARPTGGHQPQHF | TGCAGTGCTAGACCGACAGGCGGTCATCAGCCCCAGCATTTT | 14 | - | many | TRBJ1-5 | TRBV20-1
CASSLRPPSGAGEQYF | TGTGCCAGCAGCTTACGTCCCCCTTCGGGAGCTGGGGAGCAGTACTTC | 16 | - | - | TRBJ2-7 | TRBV7-2
CASSLGGTSSYNEQFF | TGTGCCAGCAGTTTAGGGGGGACTAGCAGTTACAATGAGCAGTTCTTC | 16 | TRBD2 | - | TRBJ2-1 | TRBV27
CASSLGTSGEGETQYF | TGCGCCAGCAGCCTCGGGACTAGCGGAGAGGGAGAGACCCAGTACTTC | 16 | TRBD2 | - | TRBJ2-5 | TRBV4-3
CASSPASSYNSPLHF | TGTGCCAGCTCACCAGCAAGCTCCTATAATTCACCCCTCCACTTT | 15 | - | few | TRBJ1-6 | TRBV18
CASSLQGPTEAFF | TGTGCCAGCAGTTTGCAGGGACCCACTGAAGCTTTCTTT | 13 | - | few | TRBJ1-1 | TRBV12-3/TRBV12-4
CASRPGTPYNSPLHF | TGTGCCAGCAGACCAGGGACACCCTATAATTCACCCCTCCACTTT | 15 | - | - | TRBJ1-6 | TRBV27
CASSQGGGPSYNEQFF | TGCGCCAGCAGCCAGGGGGGCGGGCCGTCCTACAATGAGCAGTTCTTC | 16 | - | - | TRBJ2-1 | TRBV4-1
CAISESLGREPTNYGYTF | TGTGCCATCAGTGAGTCGCTTGGCAGGGAACCCACTAACTATGGCTACACCTTC | 18 | - | many | TRBJ1-2 | TRBV10-3
CASSLAWTSGNEQYF | TGTGCCAGTAGTCTCGCCTGGACTAGCGGGAACGAGCAGTACTTC | 15 | TRBD2 | few | TRBJ2-7 | TRBV19
CSATLPDRAGETQYF | TGCAGTGCTACCTTGCCGGACAGGGCGGGTGAGACCCAGTACTTC | 15 | TRBD1 | - | TRBJ2-5 | TRBV20-1
CASRLGQGNQPQHF | TGTGCCAGCAGACTTGGACAAGGCAATCAGCCCCAGCATTTT | 14 | - | - | TRBJ1-5 | TRBV6-1
CASSFEDLYEQYF | TGCGCCAGCAGCTTCGAGGACCTCTACGAGCAGTACTTC | 13 | - | - | TRBJ2-7 | TRBV5-1
CASSQMSSGRYEQYF | TGTGCCAGCAGCCAAATGTCTAGCGGGAGGTACGAGCAGTACTTC | 15 | TRBD2 | few | TRBJ2-7 | TRBV4-2
CSAPEQRGGGSSYNEQFF | TGCAGTGCCCCCGAACAAAGAGGGGGAGGGAGCTCCTACAATGAGCAGTTCTTC | 18 | - | many | TRBJ2-1 | TRBV20-1
CASSPGQGATDTQYF | TGTGCCAGCAGCCCCGGACAGGGGGCGACAGATACGCAGTATTTT | 15 | TRBD1 | - | TRBJ2-3 | TRBV7-9
CASSLQGGTEAFF | TGTGCCAGCAGCTTACAGGGGGGGACTGAAGCTTTCTTT | 13 | TRBD1 | many | TRBJ1-1 | TRBV7-2
CASSPASGRAIEQFF | TGTGCCAGCAGCCCTGCAAGCGGGAGGGCCATTGAGCAGTTCTTC | 15 | TRBD2 | - | TRBJ2-1 | TRBV6-2/TRBV6-3
CASSHPPDAYQETQYF | TGTGCCAGCAGTCACCCGCCGGACGCGTACCAAGAGACCCAGTACTTC | 16 | - | - | TRBJ2-5 | TRBV11-2
CASSLSGTDTQYF | TGCGCCAGCAGCTTATCGGGCACAGATACGCAGTATTTT | 13 | - | many | TRBJ2-3 | TRBV5-1
CSVEVSGSYNEQFF | TGCAGCGTTGAGGTTAGTGGCTCCTACAATGAGCAGTTCTTC | 14 | - | - | TRBJ2-1 | TRBV29-1
CASSLFSGAAYNEQFF | TGTGCCAGCAGCTTATTCTCTGGGGCAGCTTACAATGAGCAGTTCTTC | 16 | - | few | TRBJ2-1 | TRBV7-9